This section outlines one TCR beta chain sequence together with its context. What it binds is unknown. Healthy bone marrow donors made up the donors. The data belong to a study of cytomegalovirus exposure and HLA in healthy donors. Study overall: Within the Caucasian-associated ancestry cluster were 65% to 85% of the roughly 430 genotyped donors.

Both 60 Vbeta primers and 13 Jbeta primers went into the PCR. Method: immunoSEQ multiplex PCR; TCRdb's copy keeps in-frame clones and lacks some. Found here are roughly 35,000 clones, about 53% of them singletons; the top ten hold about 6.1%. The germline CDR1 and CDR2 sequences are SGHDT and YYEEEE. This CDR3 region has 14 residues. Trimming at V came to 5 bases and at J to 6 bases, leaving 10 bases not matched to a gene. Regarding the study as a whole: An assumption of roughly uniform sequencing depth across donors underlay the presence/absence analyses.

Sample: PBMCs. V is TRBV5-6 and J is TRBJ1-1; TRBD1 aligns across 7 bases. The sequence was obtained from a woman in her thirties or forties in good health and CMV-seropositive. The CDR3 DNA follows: TGTGCCAGCAGACCACAGGGGTCTTTGCCTGAAGCTTTCTTT. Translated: CASRPQGSLPEAFF.